Many counts were recorded for the clone carrying this TCR beta chain. Antigen specificity is unknown. Losses at the gene ends were 4 bases for V and 5 bases for J; bases not matched to a gene: 15. This CDR3 is 17 amino acids long. Germline CDR1 is SQVTM and CDR2 is ANQGSEA. This specimen belongs to a study of neurological immune-mediated disorders. Over 200 million TCR-beta sequences from 15-18 subjects came from every sequencing run. TCRdb reprocessed the 5' RACE reads with MiXCR, giving one entry per CDR3 protein. Here the sample spans approximately 37,000 distinct CDR3 sequences, 3.5% to 4% being singletons. Overall study results and limits: Across subjects, no CDR3 amino acid sequence appeared in expanded clones of more than one subject, a finding that suggested private repertoires in all groups.

The chain recombines TRBV29-1 with TRBJ2-1; 9 nucleotides agree with TRBD2. The TCR sequence derives from a man younger than 45 with multiple sclerosis. Source material: PBMCs. The CDR3 nucleotides read TGCAGCGTTGGGCCTCTAGCGGGGTTTAACCTAAACAATGAGCAGTTCTTC. It codes for CSVGPLAGFNLNNEQFF.